These T cell receptor beta chains were read from a single sample in a study of T cell repertoires in cytomegalovirus infection. Using its own MiXCR run on the reads, TCRdb lists one record per CDR3 protein. Among around 490,000 distinct CDR3 sequences listed, around 27% were seen once. The sample was PBMCs. All receptors derive from a human donor in good health (CMV status not recorded). Some clones in this sample may be carry-over from other donors' samples. Both conserved end residues are part of each CDR3. The order of the fields is clone size, J gene, V gene, D gene, CDR3 DNA, CDR3 protein. The D gene is left open where the match is weak. Clone size is shown for a subset of rows, as once, few, many or a class of expanded clone.

.,TRBJ2-5,TRBV7-9,.,TGTGCCAGCAGCAGAGGCTTGTTCCGGGGGAGTGAGGAAGAGACCCAGTACTTC,CASSRGLFRGSEEETQYF
many,TRBJ1-5,TRBV19,TRBD1,TGTGCCAGTAGTCTAAGGGGACAGGGCGACAATCAGCCCCAGCATTTT,CASSLRGQGDNQPQHF
.,TRBJ2-2,TRBV6-1,TRBD1,TGTGCCAGCAGTTTGGGACAGGGGGGGGGCGGGGAGCTGTTTTTT,CASSLGQGGGGELFF
.,TRBJ2-6,TRBV24-1,.,TGTGCCACCAGTGATTCGGGTTTAGGGGCCAACGTCCTGACTTTC,CATSDSGLGANVLTF
.,TRBJ2-5,TRBV11-2,.,TGTGCCAGCAGCCCAGTCGGGGTACCCCGAGCAGGAGAGACCCAGTACTTC,CASSPVGVPRAGETQYF
.,TRBJ1-5,TRBV2,TRBD1,TGTGCCAGCAGTGGTCCAGGGGGCGGCAATCAGCCCCAGCATTTT,CASSGPGGGNQPQHF
.,TRBJ2-5,TRBV20-1,.,TGCAGTGTAATCCAACCCGGAGAGACCCAGTACTTC,CSVIQPGETQYF
few,TRBJ2-1,TRBV7-9,TRBD2,TGTGCCAGCAAGCGGGAGTTGACCTACAATGAGCAGTTCTTC,CASKRELTYNEQFF
few,TRBJ2-7,TRBV7-6,.,TGTGCCAGCAGCCACCTCCGAGACGTGCAGTACTTC,CASSHLRDVQYF
few,TRBJ2-7,TRBV7-6,.,TGTGCCAGCAGCCGAGACCTAAGCTCCTACGAGCAGTACTTC,CASSRDLSSYEQYF
many,TRBJ2-5,TRBV28,.,TGTGCCAGCAGTTCCCCGGACAGACAAGAGACCCAGTACTTC,CASSSPDRQETQYF